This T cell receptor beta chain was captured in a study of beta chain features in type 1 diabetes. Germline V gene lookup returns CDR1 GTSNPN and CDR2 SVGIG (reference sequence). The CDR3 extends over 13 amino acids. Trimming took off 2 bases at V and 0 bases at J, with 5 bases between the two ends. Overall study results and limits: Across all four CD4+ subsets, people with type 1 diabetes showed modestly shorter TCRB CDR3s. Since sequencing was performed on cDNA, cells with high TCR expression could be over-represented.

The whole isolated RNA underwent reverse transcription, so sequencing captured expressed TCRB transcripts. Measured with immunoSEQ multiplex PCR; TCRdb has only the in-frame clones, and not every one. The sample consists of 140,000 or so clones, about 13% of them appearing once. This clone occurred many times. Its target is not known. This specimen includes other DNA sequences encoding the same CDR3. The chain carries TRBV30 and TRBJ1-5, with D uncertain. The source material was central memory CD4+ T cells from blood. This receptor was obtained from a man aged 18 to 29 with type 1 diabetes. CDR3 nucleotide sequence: TGTGCCTGGAGTCGAGATAGCAATCAGCCCCAGCATTTT. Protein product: CAWSRDSNQPQHF. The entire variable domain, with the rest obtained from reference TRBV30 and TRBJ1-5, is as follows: SQTIHQWPATLVQPVGSPLSLECTVEGTSNPNLYWYRQAAGRGLQLLFYSVGIGQISSEVPQNLSASRPQDRQFILSSKKLLLSDSGFYLCAWSRDSNQPQHFGDGTRLSIL.